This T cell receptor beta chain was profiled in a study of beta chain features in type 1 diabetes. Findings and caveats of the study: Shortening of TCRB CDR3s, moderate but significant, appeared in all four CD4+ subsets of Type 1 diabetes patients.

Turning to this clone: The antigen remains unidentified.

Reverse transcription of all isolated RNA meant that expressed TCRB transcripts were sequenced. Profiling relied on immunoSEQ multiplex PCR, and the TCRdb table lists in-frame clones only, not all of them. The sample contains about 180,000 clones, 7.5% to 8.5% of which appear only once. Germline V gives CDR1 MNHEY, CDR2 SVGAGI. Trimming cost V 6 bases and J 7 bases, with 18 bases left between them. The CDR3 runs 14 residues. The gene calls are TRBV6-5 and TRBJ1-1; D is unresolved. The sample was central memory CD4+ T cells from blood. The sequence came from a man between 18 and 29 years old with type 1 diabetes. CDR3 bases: TGTGCCAGCAGCGCTACGACCAATCGAGGTGAAGCTTTCTTT. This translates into CASSATTNRGEAFF.